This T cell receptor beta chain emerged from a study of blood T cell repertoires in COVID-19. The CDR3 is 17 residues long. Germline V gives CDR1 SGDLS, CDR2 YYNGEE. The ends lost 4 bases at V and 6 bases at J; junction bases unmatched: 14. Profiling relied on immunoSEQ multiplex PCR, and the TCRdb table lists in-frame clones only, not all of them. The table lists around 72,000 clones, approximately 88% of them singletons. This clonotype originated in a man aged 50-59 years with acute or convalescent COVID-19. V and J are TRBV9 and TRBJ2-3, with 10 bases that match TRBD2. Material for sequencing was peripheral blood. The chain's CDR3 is CASSLNPSGGARDTQYF. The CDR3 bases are TGTGCCAGCAGCCTCAACCCCAGCGGGGGGGCAAGGGATACGCAGTATTTT.